Below, one TCR beta chain is given with its context. Antigen unknown. The record originates from a study of OX40 agonist ivuxolimab in advanced cancers. Study details: Dose-escalation patients were diagnosed with hepatocellular carcinoma, melanoma, renal cell cancer or head and neck cancer.

Trimming stripped 6 bases from V and 7 bases from J, with 27 bases between. The CDR3 sequence is 17 residues long. The germline CDR1 and CDR2 sequences are MDHEN and SYDVKM. The study, taken as a whole, reports: In CD8+ T cells, expanded clones were on average more numerous than in CD4+.

Measured with immunoSEQ multiplex PCR; TCRdb has only the in-frame clones, and not every one. The sample holds some 100,000 clones, over 75% seen once. The clonotype originates from an adult with an advanced solid tumor such as melanoma, head and neck, liver or kidney cancer. The rearrangement joins TRBV28 to TRBJ1-2; tentative D call: TRBD1 (5 bases). Material: CD4+ or CD8+ T cells sorted from blood, obtained in a trial of the OX40 agonist ivuxolimab. The CDR3 sequence is CASSRTHSGGADGGYTF. The CDR3 region has the DNA TGTGCCAGCAGCCGCACACACTCGGGTGGGGCGGATGGTGGCTACACCTTC.